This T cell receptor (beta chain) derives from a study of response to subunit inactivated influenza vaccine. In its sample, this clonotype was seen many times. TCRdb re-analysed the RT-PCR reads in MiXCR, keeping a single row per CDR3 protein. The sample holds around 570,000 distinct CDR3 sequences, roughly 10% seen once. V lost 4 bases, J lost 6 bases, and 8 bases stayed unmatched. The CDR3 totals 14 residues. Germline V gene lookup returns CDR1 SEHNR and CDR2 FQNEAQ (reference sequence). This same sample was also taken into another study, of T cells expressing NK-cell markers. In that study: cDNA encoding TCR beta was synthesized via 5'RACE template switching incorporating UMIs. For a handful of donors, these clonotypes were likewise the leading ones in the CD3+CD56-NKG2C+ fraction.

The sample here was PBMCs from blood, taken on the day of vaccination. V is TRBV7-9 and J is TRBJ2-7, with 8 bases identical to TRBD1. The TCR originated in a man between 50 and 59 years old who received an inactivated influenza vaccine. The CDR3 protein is CASSWDRRQGEQYF. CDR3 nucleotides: TGTGCCAGCAGCTGGGACAGGCGGCAAGGCGAGCAGTACTTC.